These 6 T cell receptor beta chains originate from one sample sequenced in a study of T-cell reconstitution after alpha-beta-depleted transplantation in children. Unique molecular identifiers were used to barcode this TCRbeta library. TCRdb recomputed calls from the PCR reads with MiXCR, one row per CDR3 protein. This sample has 500,000 or so distinct CDR3 sequences, with 30% to 35% found just once. The specimen was PBMCs from the stem cell graft donor, collected from the stem cell graft. These receptors were obtained from a human donor who donated a stem cell graft to a child with aplastic anemia.

This chain uses TRBV18 with TRBJ2-1; D perhaps matches TRBD2 (6 bases). The germline V and J ends were trimmed by 6 bases and 2 bases, with 8 bases remaining between them. Germline V gives CDR1 KGHSH, CDR2 LQKENI. This CDR3 has 13 amino acids. The CDR3 DNA sequence: TGTGCCAGCTCGGGCGGGGCCTACAATGAGCAGTTCTTC. It specifies CASSGGAYNEQFF.

V usage is TRBV29-1 and J usage is TRBJ2-7; D may be TRBD1 (5 bases). The CDR3 sequence is 14 residues long. Trimming cost V 4 bases and J 2 bases, with 15 bases left between them. The germline V gene encodes CDR1 SQVTM and CDR2 ANQGSEA. The CDR3: CSVGRAGHTYEQYF. The DNA of the CDR3 is TGCAGCGTTGGGCGAGCAGGGCATACCTACGAGCAGTACTTC.

V and J are TRBV29-1 and TRBJ2-1; D not resolved. Trimming took off 2 bases at V and 4 bases at J, with 6 bases between the two ends. Germline V gives CDR1 SQVTM, CDR2 ANQGSEA. This CDR3 has 12 amino acids. Here the CDR3 reads CSVEPRYNEQFF. In DNA, the CDR3 is TGCAGCGTTGAACCCAGGTACAATGAGCAGTTCTTC.

The V gene is TRBV28, the J gene TRBJ2-7, with D uncertain. V was shortened by 6 bases and J by 0 bases, with 18 bases between the two germline ends. The CDR3 spans 16 residues. Germline V gene lookup returns CDR1 MDHEN and CDR2 SYDVKM. This CDR3 is CASRLRSGRGSYEQYF. CDR3 sequence (DNA): TGTGCCAGCAGACTAAGGTCCGGCCGAGGCTCCTACGAGCAGTACTTC.

Of note for this clonotype: A junction boundary mismatches the germline segment, possibly from a read error. V is TRBV2 and J is TRBJ1-1; maybe TRBD1 (5 bases). The CDR3 is 15 residues long. The germline CDR1 and CDR2 sequences are SNHLY and FYNNEI. The CDR3 DNA follows: TGTGCCAGCAGTGAAGGGATGACAGCGAACACTGAATCTTTCTTT. Translation gives CASSEGMTANTESFF.

The V gene is TRBV7-3, the J gene TRBJ2-1, with TRBD2 matching over 7 bases. The CDR3 has 16 amino acids. The V segment lost 2 bases and the J segment 6 bases; nucleotides outside the gene matches: 10. CDR1 and CDR2 from the germline V gene are SGHTA and FQGTGA. CDR3 amino acids: CASSLASGGVANEQFF. Here the CDR3 DNA reads TGTGCCAGCAGCTTAGCTAGCGGAGGGGTCGCCAATGAGCAGTTCTTC.